Listed below are T cell receptor beta chains from one sample, sequenced in a study of vaccination and CD4 T cells after COVID-19. TCRdb independently ran MiXCR on the PCR reads; one entry per CDR3 protein. The sample has approximately 18,000 distinct CDR3 sequences, more than 40% seen once. Their cognate antigens are unknown. The sequencing used CD4+ T cells from blood, cultured in vitro, collected about 7 months after SARS-CoV-2 vaccination. These receptors all stem from a human donor who had recovered from COVID-19. Each CDR3 is given with its conserved first and last residue. Each record gives: CDR3 length, V gene, J gene, clone size, CDR3 protein. Only part of the rows carry a size: once, few, many, or a class if the clone is expanded.

length: 13; V: TRBV6-1; J: TRBJ2-5; size: -; CDR3: CASSPVGQETQYF
length: 13; V: TRBV6-1; J: TRBJ1-1; size: -; CDR3: CASRDNPNTEAFF
length: 15; V: TRBV10-3; J: TRBJ2-1; size: -; CDR3: CAISEGQPYYNEQFF
length: 15; V: TRBV20-1; J: TRBJ2-7; size: -; CDR3: CSARDQTSVNYEQYF
length: 18; V: TRBV18; J: TRBJ2-3; size: -; CDR3: CASSPGRAGGASTDTQYF
length: 14; V: TRBV6-1; J: TRBJ2-7; size: few; CDR3: CASGKSGQGTEQYF
length: 15; V: TRBV2; J: TRBJ2-7; size: -; CDR3: CASSANPGPWDEQYF
length: 15; V: TRBV5-1; J: TRBJ1-5; size: -; CDR3: CASSLDTGEDQPQHF
length: 16; V: TRBV4-3; J: TRBJ1-1; size: -; CDR3: CASSDIWVAPNTEAFF
length: 18; V: TRBV5-6; J: TRBJ2-1; size: once; CDR3: CASSPPRGLAGSYNEQFF
length: 15; V: TRBV11-2; J: TRBJ2-1; size: -; CDR3: CASTRGTGGFNEQFF
length: 15; V: TRBV7-2; J: TRBJ1-6; size: few; CDR3: CASSLPDRENSPLHF
length: 13; V: TRBV19; J: TRBJ1-2; size: large; CDR3: CASTQGRGQGYTF
length: 14; V: TRBV20-1; J: TRBJ2-1; size: -; CDR3: CSAISGTNNNEQFF
length: 15; V: TRBV7-8; J: TRBJ2-5; size: few; CDR3: CASTPIQGMGETQYF
length: 12; V: TRBV20-1; J: TRBJ2-5; size: few; CDR3: CSAGERGETQYF
length: 16; V: TRBV7-9; J: TRBJ2-1; size: -; CDR3: CASSPTTGYEYNEQFF
length: 17; V: TRBV10-3; J: TRBJ2-3; size: -; CDR3: CAISAEHLRSVTDTQYF
length: 18; V: TRBV4-3; J: TRBJ1-2; size: few; CDR3: CASSQARPGWGANYGYTF
length: 12; V: TRBV7-3; J: TRBJ2-2; size: -; CDR3: CASSLIGGQLFF
length: 14; V: TRBV6-1; J: TRBJ1-2; size: -; CDR3: CASSDGGGLGGYTF
length: 15; V: TRBV20-1; J: TRBJ1-1; size: -; CDR3: CSAREIPGQGTEAFF
length: 16; V: TRBV6-5; J: TRBJ2-7; size: few; CDR3: CASSYSSRGGSYEQYF
length: 12; V: TRBV7-2; J: TRBJ1-5; size: -; CDR3: CASSLDLQPQHF
length: 12; V: TRBV19; J: TRBJ2-1; size: -; CDR3: CASGKSYNEQFF
length: 17; V: TRBV7-2; J: TRBJ2-1; size: -; CDR3: CASSLDLTSGAYNEQFF
length: 12; V: TRBV20-1; J: TRBJ1-5; size: -; CDR3: CSGKTGNQPQHF
length: 15; V: TRBV6-5; J: TRBJ2-5; size: few; CDR3: CASSSSTTSQETQYF
length: 12; V: TRBV7-9; J: TRBJ2-1; size: -; CDR3: CASSPYEAEQFF
length: 14; V: TRBV6-4; J: TRBJ2-7; size: few; CDR3: CASSLDVGVYEQYF
length: 17; V: TRBV7-9; J: TRBJ2-3; size: -; CDR3: CASSLGSGLGSTDTQYF
length: 16; V: TRBV7-2; J: TRBJ2-1; size: few; CDR3: CASSRTSGTTYNEQFF
length: 12; V: TRBV11-1; J: TRBJ2-5; size: few; CDR3: CASSSQAETQYF
length: 15; V: TRBV7-3; J: TRBJ2-1; size: -; CDR3: CASSSLGLANNEQFF
length: 14; V: TRBV19; J: TRBJ2-5; size: few; CDR3: CASSTSSGSETQYF
length: 15; V: TRBV7-9; J: TRBJ1-2; size: -; CDR3: CASSLALGATYGYTF
length: 14; V: TRBV7-9; J: TRBJ1-2; size: few; CDR3: CASSAGQGQHGYTF
length: 16; V: TRBV10-3; J: TRBJ1-2; size: few; CDR3: CAITSAGGGGPYGYTF
length: 13; V: TRBV20-1; J: TRBJ1-1; size: few; CDR3: CSARQGVWAEAFF
length: 15; V: TRBV5-1; J: TRBJ1-1; size: -; CDR3: CASSRGFRGGTEAFF
length: 15; V: TRBV7-2; J: TRBJ1-2; size: few; CDR3: CASSKGTGEGYGYTF
length: 19; V: TRBV7-6; J: TRBJ1-6; size: -; CDR3: CASSLAWAGGAGDNSPLHF
length: 13; V: TRBV19; J: TRBJ1-1; size: -; CDR3: CASSMIDPAGAFF
length: 16; V: TRBV7-3; J: TRBJ2-3; size: -; CDR3: CASSPHERGSTDTQYF
length: 14; V: TRBV6-4; J: TRBJ2-3; size: few; CDR3: CASSAGGETDTQYF
length: 15; V: TRBV6-2/TRBV6-3; J: TRBJ2-5; size: few; CDR3: CASSATRGAWETQYF
length: 15; V: TRBV7-2; J: TRBJ2-1; size: large; CDR3: CASSPMERSYNEQFF